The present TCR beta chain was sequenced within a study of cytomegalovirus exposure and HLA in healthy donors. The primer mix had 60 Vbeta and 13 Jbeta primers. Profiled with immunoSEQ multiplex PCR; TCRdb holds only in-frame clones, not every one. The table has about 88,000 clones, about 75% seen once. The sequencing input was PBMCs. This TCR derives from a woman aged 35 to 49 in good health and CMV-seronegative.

As DNA, the CDR3 is TGTGCCAGCAGTGGTCAGAACAATGAGCAGTTCTTC. Translation: CASSGQNNEQFF. The chain employs TRBV2 and TRBJ2-1; the D is unclear. V lost 4 bases to trimming and J lost 5 bases, with 6 bases between them. Germline assignment: CDR1 SNHLY and CDR2 FYNNEI. The CDR3 has 12 amino acids.